A selection of T cell receptor beta chains follows, all from one sample in a study of response to subunit inactivated influenza vaccine. TCRdb reanalysed the RT-PCR reads using MiXCR and keeps one entry per CDR3 protein. This repertoire shows fewer than 400,000 distinct CDR3 sequences, 21% found once; its top ten account for roughly 10%. The starting material was PBMCs from blood, obtained 21 months after vaccination. Every receptor here comes from a man aged 45 to 70 who received an inactivated influenza vaccine. Both conserved end residues are part of each CDR3. Some rows mark clone size as missing; the rest say once, few, many or name a class of expanded clone.

cdr3_aa	v_call	clone_size
CASSFGVKGNSPLHF	TRBV27	many
CASSSRDNNYSNQPQHF	TRBV19	-
CASFGGSPPPSIVLFYGYTF	TRBV5-1	-
CASSNWGTEQYF	TRBV6-5	few
CSAQIRGQGMWGYTF	TRBV20-1	many
CASKKPGQGGTDTQYF	TRBV28	-
CASSQGVDRDNAYEQYF	TRBV4-3	few
CASSSQGLSVNEQFF	TRBV7-2	-
CASSLEPHLGSYEQYF	TRBV5-5	-
CASSSSLQETQYF	TRBV5-1	few
CATPRDRASHTEAFF	TRBV6-1	-
CASSARALRDSPTNEKLFF	TRBV11-1	-
CASSLSGVDQPQHF	TRBV11-2	many
CASSFTVLSQGRTEAFF	TRBV12-3/TRBV12-4	few
CASSLESRGLSPLHF	TRBV12-3/TRBV12-4	-
CSVAPPGGGTDTQYF	TRBV29-1	few
CASSYLRQGGSEQYF	TRBV6-5	many
CSAGDLLDPYNEQFF	TRBV20-1	-
CASSLSLSGSGGGHEQYF	TRBV28	few
CSVAKGQQGDTQYF	TRBV29-1	-
CASSKEAGGGRAFF	TRBV21-1	-
CASRKTGGETQYF	TRBV6-1	-
CSVEEDGGYSEQYF	TRBV29-1	-
CASSQGLARDNEQFF	TRBV7-9	few
CASSGDSTYEQYF	TRBV5-4	-
CSVVRQGAYEQYF	TRBV29-1	many
CASSSRGYGYTF	TRBV7-2	-